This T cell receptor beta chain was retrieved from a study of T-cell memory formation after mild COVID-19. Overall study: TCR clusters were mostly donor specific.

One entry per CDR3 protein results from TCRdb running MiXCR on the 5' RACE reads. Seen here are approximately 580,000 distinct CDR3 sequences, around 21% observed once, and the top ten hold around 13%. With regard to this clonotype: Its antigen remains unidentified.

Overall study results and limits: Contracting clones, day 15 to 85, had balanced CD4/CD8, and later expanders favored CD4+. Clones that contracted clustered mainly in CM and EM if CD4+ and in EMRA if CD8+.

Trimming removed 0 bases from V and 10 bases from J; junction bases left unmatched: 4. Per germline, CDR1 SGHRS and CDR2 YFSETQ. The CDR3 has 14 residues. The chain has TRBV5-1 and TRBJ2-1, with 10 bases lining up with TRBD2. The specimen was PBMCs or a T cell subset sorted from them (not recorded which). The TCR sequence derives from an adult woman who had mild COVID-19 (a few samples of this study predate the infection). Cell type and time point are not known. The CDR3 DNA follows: TGCGCCAGCAGCTTGGTAACGACTAGCGGGGAGCAGTTCTTC. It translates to CASSLVTTSGEQFF.